Listed here is a single T cell receptor (beta chain). The antigen is undetermined. Time point meaning: recipient sample about 28 days before transplant, after cytoreduction. The record originates from a study of T cell clonotyping in hematopoietic cell transplantation. Study-level results: At the given depth, recipient repertoires were over 97% de novo clonotypes. Without cell sorting, CD4 versus CD8 contributions remain unresolved.

This CDR3 is built from 16 residues. CDR1 and CDR2 (germline): SEHNR, FQNEAQ (reference sequence). V lost 0 bases and J 0 bases, leaving 9 bases between the germline ends. Using immunoSEQ multiplex PCR, the repertoire was profiled, and TCRdb retains in-frame clones only, with some absent. The sample lists tens of thousands of clones; roughly 95% were seen once. The J gene is TRBJ1-5, the V gene TRBV7-9; the D gene is possibly TRBD1 (6 bases). This clonotype originated in a woman aged 45 to 65 with acute myeloid leukemia. Some clones in this sample may be carry-over from other donors' samples. The source material was peripheral blood mononuclear cells, sampled before stem cell transplant. CDR3 in amino acids: CASSLAGGDSNQPQHF. For the CDR3, the DNA is TGTGCCAGCAGCTTAGCAGGGGGTGATAGCAATCAGCCCCAGCATTTT.